Reported below is one TCR beta chain. Its specificity is not known. These data belong to a study of neurological immune-mediated disorders. Study-level findings and limits: The absence of any CDR3 amino acid sequence shared by expanded clones across subjects suggests that repertoires were private in all groups.

The CDR3 loop spans 14 amino acids. Trimming removed 1 base at V and 5 bases at J, with 9 bases between. Germline V gene lookup returns CDR1 SGHVS and CDR2 FQNEAQ. As for time point: longitudinal time-point 3. 5'RACE with 10-nucleotide random UMIs produced the cDNA. Over 170 million TCR-beta sequences from 15-18 subjects came from every sequencing run. From the 5' RACE reads, TCRdb called clonotypes with MiXCR, one entry per CDR3 protein. Seen here are about 45,000 distinct CDR3 sequences, 13% observed once, and the top ten hold about an eighth. The sample taken for sequencing was PBMCs. This chain joins TRBV7-8 and TRBJ2-1, with a tentative D call TRBD2 (5 bases). The TCR originated in a man aged 25-40 years in good health. The CDR3 DNA follows: TGTGCCAGCAGCTTAGTAAGGCGGGACAATGAGCAGTTCTTC. Its translation: CASSLVRRDNEQFF.